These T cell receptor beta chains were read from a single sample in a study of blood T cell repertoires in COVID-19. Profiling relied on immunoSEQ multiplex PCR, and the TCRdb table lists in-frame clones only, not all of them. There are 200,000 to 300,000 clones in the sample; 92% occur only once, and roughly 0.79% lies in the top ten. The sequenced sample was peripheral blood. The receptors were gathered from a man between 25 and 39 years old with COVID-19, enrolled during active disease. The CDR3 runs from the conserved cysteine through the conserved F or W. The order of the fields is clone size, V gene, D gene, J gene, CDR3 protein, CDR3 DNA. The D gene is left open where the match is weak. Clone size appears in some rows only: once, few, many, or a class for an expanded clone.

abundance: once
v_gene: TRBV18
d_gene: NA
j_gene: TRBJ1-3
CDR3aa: CASSPGAGLGNTIYF
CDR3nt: TGTGCCAGCTCACCAGGAGCAGGGCTTGGAAACACCATATATTTT

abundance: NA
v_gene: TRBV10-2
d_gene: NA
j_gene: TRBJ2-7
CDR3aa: CASSDSSYEQYF
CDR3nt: TGCGCCAGCAGTGACAGCTCCTACGAGCAGTACTTC

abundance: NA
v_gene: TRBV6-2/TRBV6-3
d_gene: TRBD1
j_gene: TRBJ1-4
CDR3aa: CASSYSDRGGEKLFF
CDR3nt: TGTGCCAGCAGTTACTCTGACAGGGGAGGAGAAAAACTGTTTTTT

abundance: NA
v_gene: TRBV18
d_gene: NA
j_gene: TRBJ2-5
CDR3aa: CASSLGEEETQYF
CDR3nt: TGTGCCAGCTCACTTGGGGAGGAAGAGACCCAGTACTTC

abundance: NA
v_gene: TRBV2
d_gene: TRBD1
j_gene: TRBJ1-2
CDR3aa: CASNTGQGEGYTF
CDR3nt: TGTGCCAGCAACACGGGACAGGGGGAAGGCTACACCTTC

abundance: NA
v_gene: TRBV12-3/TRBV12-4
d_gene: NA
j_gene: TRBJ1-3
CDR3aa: CASRSAGGNTIYF
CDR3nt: TGTGCCAGCAGGTCCGCAGGAGGAAACACCATATATTTT

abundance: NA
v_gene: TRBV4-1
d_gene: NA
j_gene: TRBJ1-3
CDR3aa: CASSQRQGGTNSGNTIYF
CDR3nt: TGCGCCAGCAGCCAACGCCAGGGAGGAACCAACTCTGGAAACACCATATATTTT

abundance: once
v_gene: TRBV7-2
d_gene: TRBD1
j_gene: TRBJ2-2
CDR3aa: CASSARQGAGTGELFF
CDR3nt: TGTGCCAGCAGCGCGCGACAGGGGGCGGGCACCGGGGAGCTGTTTTTT

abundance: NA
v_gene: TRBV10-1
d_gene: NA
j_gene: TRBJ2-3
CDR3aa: CASSDTLTDTQYF
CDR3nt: TGCGCCAGCAGCGACACACTCACAGATACGCAGTATTTT

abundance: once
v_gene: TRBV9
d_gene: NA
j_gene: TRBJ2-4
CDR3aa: CASSGQGPGGNIQYF
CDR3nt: TGTGCCAGCAGCGGACAGGGGCCGGGGGGAAACATTCAGTACTTC

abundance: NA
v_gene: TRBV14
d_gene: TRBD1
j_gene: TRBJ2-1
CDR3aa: CASSQDRTGAKNNEQFF
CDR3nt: TGTGCCAGCAGCCAAGACCGGACAGGCGCTAAAAACAATGAGCAGTTCTTC

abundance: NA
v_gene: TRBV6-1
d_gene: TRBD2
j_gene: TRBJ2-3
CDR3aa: CASSEARWTSSGTQYF
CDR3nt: TGTGCCAGCAGTGAAGCCAGATGGACTAGCAGTGGTACGCAGTATTTT

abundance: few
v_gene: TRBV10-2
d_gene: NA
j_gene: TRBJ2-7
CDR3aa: CASGAGALYEQYF
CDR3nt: TGCGCCAGCGGGGCGGGGGCCCTATACGAGCAGTACTTC

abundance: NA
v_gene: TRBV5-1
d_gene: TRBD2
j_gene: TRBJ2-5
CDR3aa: CASSLRGGGPKETQYF
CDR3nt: TGCGCCAGCAGCCTTCGGGGGGGCGGGCCGAAAGAGACCCAGTACTTC

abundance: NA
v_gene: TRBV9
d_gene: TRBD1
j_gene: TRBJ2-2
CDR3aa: CASSLQGTGELFF
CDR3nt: TGTGCCAGCAGCTTACAGGGGACCGGGGAGCTGTTTTTT